This T cell receptor beta chain was sequenced in a study of cytomegalovirus exposure and HLA in healthy donors. A note on this clone: Antigen specificity is unknown.

Looked up from germline, CDR1 is SGHTA and CDR2 is FQGNSA. V shed 3 bases and J shed 3 bases, with 9 bases lying between them. The CDR3 contains 13 residues. PCR involved 60 Vbeta and 13 Jbeta primers. Sequencing used immunoSEQ multiplex PCR; TCRdb keeps in-frame clones, though not all of them. Among roughly 100,000 clones listed, around four fifths were seen once. Study-wide results and limits: In vitro work confirmed that a few CMV-associated chains recognize CMV antigens.

The rearrangement uses TRBV7-2 and TRBJ2-7, with no clear D. Sequenced input: PBMCs. This TCR was recovered from a woman aged 60-70 years in good health and CMV-seronegative. CDR3 region: CASSLNLVYEQYF. CDR3 nucleotide sequence: TGTGCCAGCAGCTTGAACTTAGTCTACGAGCAGTACTTC.